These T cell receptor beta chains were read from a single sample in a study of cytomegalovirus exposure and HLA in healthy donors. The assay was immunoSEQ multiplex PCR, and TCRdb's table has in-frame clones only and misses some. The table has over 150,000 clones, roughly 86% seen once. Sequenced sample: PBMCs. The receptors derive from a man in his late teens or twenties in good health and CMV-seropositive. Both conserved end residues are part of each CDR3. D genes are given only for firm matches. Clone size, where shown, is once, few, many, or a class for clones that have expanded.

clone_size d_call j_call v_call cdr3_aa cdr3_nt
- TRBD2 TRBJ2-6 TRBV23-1 CASRYTSGRISGANVLTF TGCGCCAGCAGGTACACTAGCGGGAGGATCTCTGGGGCCAACGTCCTGACTTTC
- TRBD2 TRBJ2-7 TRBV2 CASTAGTSGREQYF TGTGCCAGCACCGCCGGGACTAGCGGGAGGGAGCAGTACTTC
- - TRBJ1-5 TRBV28 CASSLFLWTNNQPQHF TGTGCCAGCAGTTTATTCTTATGGACAAACAATCAGCCCCAGCATTTT
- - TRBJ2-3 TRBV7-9 CASSHRARGLGTDTQYF TGTGCCAGCAGCCACCGCGCGAGAGGGTTGGGCACAGATACGCAGTATTTT
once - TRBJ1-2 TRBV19 CASSPRSNYYGYTF TGTGCCAGTAGTCCGCGGTCCAATTATTATGGCTACACCTTC
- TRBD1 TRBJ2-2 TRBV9 CASSVVPGQGTGELFF TGTGCCAGCAGCGTAGTTCCGGGACAGGGGACCGGGGAGCTGTTTTTT
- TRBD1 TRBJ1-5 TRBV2 CASSELRTGVYSNQPQHF TGTGCCAGCAGTGAGCTCAGGACAGGGGTATATAGCAATCAGCCCCAGCATTTT
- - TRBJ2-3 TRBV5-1 CASSYRSLGTDTQYF TGCGCCAGCAGCTACCGGTCCCTAGGCACAGATACGCAGTATTTT
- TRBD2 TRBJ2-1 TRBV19 CATNPRLAGGGVSYNEQFF TGTGCCACGAACCCTCGTTTAGCGGGAGGGGGTGTATCCTACAATGAGCAGTTCTTC
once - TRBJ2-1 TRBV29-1 CSVDRGLYNEQFF TGCAGCGTTGACAGGGGTCTCTACAATGAGCAGTTCTTC
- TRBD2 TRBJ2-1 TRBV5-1 CASSLTSGDYNEQFF TGCGCCAGCAGCTTGACTAGCGGGGATTACAATGAGCAGTTCTTC
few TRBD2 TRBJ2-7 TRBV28 CASSSSGNQYF TGTGCCAGCAGTTCTAGCGGGAACCAGTACTTC
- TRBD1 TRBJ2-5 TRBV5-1 CASSLEQGSQETQYF TGCGCCAGCAGCTTGGAACAGGGGTCCCAAGAGACCCAGTACTTC
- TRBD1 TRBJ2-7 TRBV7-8 CASSLEQPGQSYEQYF TGTGCCAGCAGCTTAGAGCAACCGGGACAGTCCTACGAGCAGTACTTC
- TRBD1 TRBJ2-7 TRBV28 CASSLIRDSSYEQYF TGTGCCAGCAGTTTAATACGGGACAGCTCCTACGAGCAGTACTTC
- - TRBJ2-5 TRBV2 CASSGTRLLSGDQETQYF TGTGCCAGCAGCGGAACCCGCTTACTTAGCGGCGACCAAGAGACCCAGTACTTC
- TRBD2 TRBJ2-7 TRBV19 CASSAPSGSRREQYF TGTGCCAGTAGTGCCCCTAGCGGGAGCCGTCGTGAGCAGTACTTC
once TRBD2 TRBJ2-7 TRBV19 CASSISGSLIYEQYF TGTGCCAGTAGTATTAGCGGGAGTCTAATTTACGAGCAGTACTTC
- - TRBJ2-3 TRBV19 CASSISYFTDTQYF TGTGCCAGTAGTATATCATACTTCACAGATACGCAGTATTTT
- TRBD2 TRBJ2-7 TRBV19 CASTPSGGRGSDEQYF TGTGCCAGTACCCCTAGCGGGGGGAGGGGGTCTGACGAGCAGTACTTC
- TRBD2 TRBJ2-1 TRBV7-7 CASSLSLADNREQFF TGTGCTAGCAGCTTATCTCTAGCGGACAATCGCGAGCAGTTCTTC
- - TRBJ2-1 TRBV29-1 CSVAIREEQFF TGCAGCGTTGCCATCCGGGAAGAGCAGTTCTTC
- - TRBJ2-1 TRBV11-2 CASTLTGSYNEQFF TGTGCCAGCACCCTTACAGGCTCCTACAATGAGCAGTTCTTC
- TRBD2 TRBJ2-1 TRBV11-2 CASSLDGLAGGPNEQFF TGTGCCAGCAGCTTAGATGGGCTAGCGGGAGGGCCAAATGAGCAGTTCTTC
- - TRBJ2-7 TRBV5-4 CASSLDGEFYEQYF TGTGCCAGCAGCTTGGATGGGGAGTTCTACGAGCAGTACTTC
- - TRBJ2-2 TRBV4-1 CASSQDSRELFF TGCGCCAGCAGCCAAGACTCCCGGGAGCTGTTTTTT
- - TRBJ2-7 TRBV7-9 CASSPGQPYEQYF TGTGCCAGCAGCCCTGGACAGCCCTACGAGCAGTACTTC
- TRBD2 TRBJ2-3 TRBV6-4 CASSDIGTSGRSTQYF TGTGCCAGCAGTGACATAGGGACTAGCGGGAGGAGTACGCAGTATTTT
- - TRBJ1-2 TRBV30 CASIQGRNGYTF TGTGCCTCCATACAGGGTCGAAATGGCTACACCTTC
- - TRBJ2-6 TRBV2 CASSRSSGANVLTF TGTGCCAGCTCCCGGTCATCTGGGGCCAACGTCCTGACTTTC
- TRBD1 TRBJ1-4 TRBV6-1 CASTLGQANEKLFF TGTGCCAGCACCCTTGGACAGGCAAATGAAAAACTGTTTTTT
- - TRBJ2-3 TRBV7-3 CASSLILGTDTQYF TGTGCCAGCAGCTTAATACTAGGAACAGATACGCAGTATTTT
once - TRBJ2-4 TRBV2 CASRGGLAKNIQYF TGTGCCAGCAGGGGCGGACTAGCCAAAAACATTCAGTACTTC
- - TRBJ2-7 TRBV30 CASSTGGHGQYF TGTGCCTCCTCCACCGGGGGGCACGGACAGTACTTC
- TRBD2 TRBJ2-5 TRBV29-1 CSLLLAGVETQYF TGCAGCCTACTACTAGCGGGAGTTGAGACCCAGTACTTC
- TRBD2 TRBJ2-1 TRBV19 CASSIIGRAFSNEQFF TGTGCCAGTAGTATAATCGGGAGGGCCTTCTCAAATGAGCAGTTCTTC
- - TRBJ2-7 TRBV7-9 CASSLRSGSEQYF TGTGCCAGCAGCTTAAGATCTGGGAGTGAGCAGTACTTC
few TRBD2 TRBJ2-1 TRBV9 CASSVVSSGNEQFF TGTGCCAGCAGCGTAGTGTCTAGCGGCAATGAGCAGTTCTTC
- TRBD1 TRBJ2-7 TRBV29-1 CSVSVGQGYEQYF TGCAGCGTGTCCGTGGGACAGGGCTACGAGCAGTACTTC
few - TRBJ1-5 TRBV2 CASRSSGDQPQHF TGTGCCAGCCGGTCCTCCGGGGATCAGCCCCAGCATTTT
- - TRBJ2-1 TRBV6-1 CASSSDGEQFF TGTGCCAGCAGTTCAGATGGTGAGCAGTTCTTC
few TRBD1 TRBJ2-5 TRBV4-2 CASSQAGTGGKETQYF TGTGCCAGCAGCCAAGCCGGGACAGGGGGCAAAGAGACCCAGTACTTC
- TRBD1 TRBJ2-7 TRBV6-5 CASSRDRGYEQYF TGTGCCAGCAGCCGGGACAGGGGTTACGAGCAGTACTTC
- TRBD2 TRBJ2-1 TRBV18 CASSPPLGLVSGSYNEQFF TGTGCCAGCTCACCACCGTTGGGACTAGTATCAGGCTCCTACAATGAGCAGTTCTTC
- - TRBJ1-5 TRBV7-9 CASSLGLGESNQPQHF TGTGCCAGCAGCTTAGGTTTAGGGGAAAGCAATCAGCCCCAGCATTTT
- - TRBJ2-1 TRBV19 CATGGSSYNEQFF TGTGCCACTGGGGGGAGCTCCTACAATGAGCAGTTCTTC
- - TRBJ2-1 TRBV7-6 CASSPLAETYNEQFF TGTGCCAGCAGCCCCTTAGCGGAAACCTACAATGAGCAGTTCTTC
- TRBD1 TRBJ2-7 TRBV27 CASSFGTGGPWEQYF TGTGCCAGCAGTTTCGGGACAGGGGGTCCGTGGGAGCAGTACTTC
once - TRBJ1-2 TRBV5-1 CASSLEQGFGYTF TGCGCCAGCAGCTTGGAACAGGGCTTTGGCTACACCTTC
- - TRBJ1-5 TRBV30 CAWSRRSNQPQHF TGTGCCTGGAGTAGGAGGAGCAATCAGCCCCAGCATTTT
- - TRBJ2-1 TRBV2 CASSEGRDNEQFF TGTGCCAGCAGTGAAGGACGGGACAATGAGCAGTTCTTC
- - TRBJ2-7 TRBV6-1 CASSERAGSYEQYF TGTGCCAGCAGTGAACGCGCAGGCTCCTACGAGCAGTACTTC
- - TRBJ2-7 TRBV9 CASSAGGASSYEQYF TGTGCCAGCAGCGCGGGCGGGGCGAGCTCCTACGAGCAGTACTTC
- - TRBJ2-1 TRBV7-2 CASTPTSLAISYNEQFF TGTGCCAGCACCCCCACTAGCCTCGCAATATCCTACAATGAGCAGTTCTTC
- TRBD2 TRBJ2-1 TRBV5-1 CASNEGTSGSNEQFF TGCGCCAGCAACGAAGGGACTAGCGGGAGCAATGAGCAGTTCTTC
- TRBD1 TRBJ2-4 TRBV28 CASSSQGAGKNIQYF TGTGCCAGCAGTTCGCAGGGGGCCGGCAAAAACATTCAGTACTTC
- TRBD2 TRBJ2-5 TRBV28 CASSPRGWGGRETQYF TGTGCCAGCAGTCCCAGAGGATGGGGGGGGAGAGAGACCCAGTACTTC
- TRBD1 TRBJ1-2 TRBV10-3 CAISEETGGRGYTF TGTGCCATCAGTGAGGAGACAGGGGGGCGCGGCTACACCTTC
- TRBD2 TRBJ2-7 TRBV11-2 CASSFTWGRDYEQYF TGTGCCAGCAGTTTCACTTGGGGGAGGGATTACGAGCAGTACTTC